The clone carrying this T cell receptor beta chain was detected only a few times. Its antigen is undetermined. Germline V gene sequence: CDR1 MNHEY, CDR2 SVGAGI. The CDR3 length is 17 residues. The V gene lost 6 bases and the J gene lost 1 base, with 16 bases spanning the gap. From the 5' RACE reads, TCRdb called clonotypes with MiXCR, one entry per CDR3 protein. In the table there are some 320,000 distinct CDR3 sequences, about 10% of which are singletons. This sample was taken from a study of T cells after yellow fever vaccination. Whole-study results and caveats: Post-booster repertoires again held most primary-vaccination clones (around 95% CD4, roughly 89% CD8). Overall, a small share of clonotypes was seen in both CD4 and CD8 compartments. Contamination of FACS-sorted repertoires by abundant clonotypes from the bulk population could occur. Weaker overall was a secondary response that nonetheless peaked faster, on day 5 versus 15.

V gene TRBV6-5 combines with J gene TRBJ1-6; a weak D match, TRBD1 (6 bases). The starting material was CD4+ T cells sorted from PBMCs, obtained 5 days after the yellow fever booster vaccination. The TCR originated in a man aged 18 to 35 who received the YFV17D yellow fever vaccine. Written as DNA, the CDR3 is TGTGCCAGCAGCGTACAGGGCGCAGGTTCCTATAATTCACCCCTCCACTTT. Its translation: CASSVQGAGSYNSPLHF.